This TCR beta chain was identified in a study of cytomegalovirus exposure and HLA in healthy donors. Regarding the study as a whole: The study assumed roughly uniform donor sequencing depth for presence/absence analyses.

This clone turned up a few times. Its specificity is unknown. Vbeta (60) and Jbeta (13) primers were used in the PCR. Profiling relied on immunoSEQ multiplex PCR, and the TCRdb table lists in-frame clones only, not all of them. Of 85,000 to 130,000 clones in the sample, 75% were seen once. The V gene lost 10 bases and the J gene lost 5 bases, with 12 bases spanning the gap. CDR3 length: 12 amino acids. The specimen was PBMCs. V and J are TRBV23-1 and TRBJ1-5; D possibly corresponds to TRBD1 (5 bases). TRBV23-1 is known as an ORF, though its function is uncertain. The receptor was derived from a male donor in good health and CMV-seropositive. For the CDR3, the DNA is TGCGCCACGGGGGGACGGGATCAGCCCCAGCATTTT. This gives the protein CATGGRDQPQHF.